These 30 T cell receptor beta chains came from one sample sequenced in a study of blood T cell repertoires in COVID-19. Sequencing was performed with immunoSEQ multiplex PCR; in TCRdb, only in-frame clones are kept and a portion is missing. In the table there are roughly 250,000 clones, roughly 84% of which are singletons. The material sequenced was peripheral blood. These receptor sequences come from a woman aged 40 to 50 with active or convalescent COVID-19.

The V gene is TRBV19, the J gene TRBJ2-2; 7 bases align to TRBD1. CDR3 length equals 15 residues. Losses at the gene ends were 5 bases for V and 8 bases for J; bases not matched to a gene: 11. Germline assignment: CDR1 LNHDA and CDR2 SQIVND (reference sequence). The CDR3 reads CASSRLTGMVGELFF. The CDR3 DNA follows: TGTGCCAGTAGTCGGTTGACAGGGATGGTAGGGGAGCTGTTTTTT.

This clone has a handful of counts. V gene TRBV7-9 combines with J gene TRBJ1-2; the match to TRBD1 covers 8 bases. CDR1 and CDR2 from the germline V gene are SEHNR and FQNEAQ (reference sequence). The J segment lost 7 bases and the V segment lost 3 bases, leaving 10 bases of the junction unmatched. The CDR3 sequence is 15 residues long. CDR3 DNA sequence: TGTGCCAGCAGCTTCTCAGACAGGGGAGTTGCTGGCTACACCTTC. Its protein is CASSFSDRGVAGYTF. The whole variable domain, filled in from reference TRBV7-9 and TRBJ1-2, reads DTGVSQNPRHKITKRGQNVTFRCDPISEHNRLYWYRQTLGQGPEFLTYFQNEAQLEKSRLLSDRFSAERPKGSFSTLEIQRTEQGDSAMYLCASSFSDRGVAGYTFGSGTRLTVV.

DNA for the CDR3: TGCAGCGTCATGGTCCACAGGGGGCGACTATCGAAAGAGACCCAGTACTTC. Amino acid sequence: CSVMVHRGRLSKETQYF. The V call is TRBV29-1, the J call TRBJ2-5; 9 bases align to TRBD1. The length of the CDR3 is 17 residues. The ends lost 6 bases at V and 3 bases at J; junction bases unmatched: 17. Germline loops: CDR1 SQVTM, CDR2 ANQGSEA.

The V gene is TRBV7-9, the J gene TRBJ2-1; possibly TRBD2 for D (5 bases). The V and J ends lost 5 bases and 0 bases respectively, with 14 bases between them. Germline CDR1 and CDR2: SEHNR and FQNEAQ (reference sequence). This CDR3 is 16 amino acids long. The chain's CDR3 is CASSPGVSSSYNEQFF. In DNA form, the CDR3 reads TGTGCCAGCAGCCCCGGGGTCTCTTCCTCCTACAATGAGCAGTTCTTC. Full variable domain (missing parts from reference TRBV7-9 and TRBJ2-1): DTGVSQNPRHKITKRGQNVTFRCDPISEHNRLYWYRQTLGQGPEFLTYFQNEAQLEKSRLLSDRFSAERPKGSFSTLEIQRTEQGDSAMYLCASSPGVSSSYNEQFFGPGTRLTVL.

The chain is built from TRBV7-6 and TRBJ1-1; D is uncertain. Germline CDR1 and CDR2: SGHVS and FNYEAQ. This CDR3 has 15 amino acids. The V end was cut by 1 base, the J end by 4 bases, with 13 bases between. CDR3 sequence reads: CASSLGFSGGTEAFF. DNA for the CDR3: TGTGCCAGCAGCTTAGGGTTTTCGGGTGGCACTGAAGCTTTCTTT.

The chain employs TRBV19 and TRBJ2-3, with D tentatively TRBD1 (7 bases). Trimming shortened V by 5 bases and J by 4 bases, and 13 bases separated the two germline ends. The germline gives CDR1 LNHDA, CDR2 SQIVND (reference sequence). CDR3 size: 14 residues. In DNA, the CDR3 is TGTGCCAGTAGTCGGAGGGGGCAGGCAGATACGCAGTATTTT. Its translation: CASSRRGQADTQYF.

V and J are TRBV7-9 and TRBJ2-1, with D possibly being TRBD2 (6 bases). The germline gives CDR1 SEHNR, CDR2 FQNEAQ (reference sequence). Trimming cost V 5 bases and J 2 bases, with 16 bases left between them. The CDR3 runs to 16 residues. CDR3 sequence (DNA): TGTGCCAGCAGCACTGTGCGGGGCCCTACCTACAATGAGCAGTTCTTC. Its protein product is CASSTVRGPTYNEQFF.

This rearrangement joins TRBV28 to TRBJ1-1; D is perhaps TRBD1 (5 bases). The CDR3 has 16 amino acids. Germline lookup yields CDR1 MDHEN and CDR2 SYDVKM. V lost 3 bases, J lost 5 bases, and 19 bases lay in between. CDR3 nucleotides: TGTGCCAGCAGTTTGTATGTAGCGGGGCAAGCGACTGAAGCTTTCTTT. Protein: CASSLYVAGQATEAFF.

V usage is TRBV4-2 and J usage is TRBJ2-1, with TRBD2 identical over 11 bases. CDR3 length: 15 amino acids. The V segment lost 2 bases and the J segment 6 bases; nucleotides outside the gene matches: 3. CDR1 LGHNA and CDR2 YNFKEQ come from the germline V gene. CDR3 coding DNA: TGTGCCAGCAGCCAAACGACTAGCGGGGCCAATGAGCAGTTCTTC. It specifies CASSQTTSGANEQFF.

V and J are TRBV10-3 and TRBJ2-5; 7 bases align to TRBD2. The ends lost 3 bases at V and 2 bases at J; junction bases unmatched: 6. The CDR3 runs to 15 residues. Germline loops: CDR1 ENHRY, CDR2 SYGVKD. CDR3 residues: CAISDPPGGQETQYF. DNA of the CDR3: TGTGCCATCAGTGACCCTCCGGGGGGACAAGAGACCCAGTACTTC.

This chain joins TRBV7-8 and TRBJ1-4, with D possibly being TRBD1 (5 bases). The CDR3 runs to 17 residues. Germline values: CDR1 SGHVS, CDR2 FQNEAQ. V was trimmed by 2 bases and J by 3 bases, leaving 16 bases between them. Written as DNA, the CDR3 is TGTGCCAGCAGCTTACGACTTCCGGGACTTCCTAATGAAAAACTGTTTTTT. Its protein product is CASSLRLPGLPNEKLFF.

The J gene is TRBJ2-1, the V gene TRBV5-1; TRBD2 matches 7 bases. V gave up 5 bases and J gave up 9 bases; unmatched junction bases: 11. CDR1 SGHRS and CDR2 YFSETQ come from the germline V gene. The CDR3 totals 14 residues. The CDR3 coding sequence is TGCGCCAGCAGGGCACAGGCGGGAGTAGGTGAGCAGTTCTTC. This sequence encodes CASRAQAGVGEQFF.

The chain couples TRBV4-1 to TRBJ2-7; TRBD2 agrees at 9 bases. V lost 4 bases, J lost 3 bases, and 7 bases stayed unmatched. Germline assignment: CDR1 MGHRA and CDR2 YSYEKL. The CDR3 spans 15 residues. The CDR3 region has the DNA TGCGCCAGCAGCCCGTTTAGCGGGGGACTCTACGAGCAGTACTTC. As protein: CASSPFSGGLYEQYF.

The genes are TRBV2 and TRBJ1-1, with TRBD1 identical over 10 bases. Germline CDR1 reads SNHLY; CDR2 reads FYNNEI. The CDR3 has 15 residues. The trim removed 5 bases at V and 2 bases at J, leaving 5 bases unmatched. The CDR3 loop is CASSLTGGVNTEAFF. Here the CDR3 DNA reads TGTGCCAGCAGTCTGACAGGGGGCGTTAACACTGAAGCTTTCTTT.

This chain connects TRBV6-5 to TRBJ2-1; tentative D call: TRBD2 (6 bases). V was pared by 6 bases and J by 1 base, with 10 bases between. Germline V lookup: CDR1 MNHEY, CDR2 SVGAGI. The CDR3 length is 14 residues. The CDR3 region is CASRPGTSYNEQFF. The CDR3 DNA is TGTGCCAGCAGGCCCGGGACTTCCTACAATGAGCAGTTCTTC.

In DNA form, the CDR3 reads TGTGCCAGCACCCCGCCGGGGGAAGGTGATGAGACCCAGTACTTC. Amino acids: CASTPPGEGDETQYF. The chain combines TRBV28 with TRBJ2-5, with D tentatively TRBD2 (6 bases). Germline CDR1 is MDHEN and CDR2 is SYDVKM. The CDR3 length is 15 residues. V lost 7 bases and J lost 5, with 20 bases in between. Full variable domain (remainder filled in from reference TRBV28 and TRBJ2-5): DVKVTQSSRYLVKRTGEKVFLECVQDMDHENMFWYRQDPGLGLRLIYFSYDVKMKEKGDIPEGYSVSREKKERFSLILESASTNQTSMYLCASTPPGEGDETQYFGPGTRLLVL.

The V gene is TRBV7-2, the J gene TRBJ1-1, with 7 bases aligning to TRBD1. With V trimmed by 5 bases and J by 6 bases, 9 bases remained unmatched. Looked up from germline, CDR1 is SGHTA and CDR2 is FQGNSA. The CDR3 loop spans 14 amino acids. The CDR3 region has the DNA TGTGCCAGCAGCCCTACCAGGGGGAGAGCTGAAGCTTTCTTT. Translating gives CASSPTRGRAEAFF.

The chain employs TRBV10-3 and TRBJ1-5; 10 nucleotides align to TRBD1. CDR1 and CDR2 from the germline V gene are ENHRY and SYGVKD. V dropped 9 bases and J dropped 7; count of bases not matched to a gene: 9. The CDR3 is 14 amino acids. The CDR3 is CAMGGDRGGQPQHF. In DNA form, the CDR3 reads TGTGCCATGGGAGGGGACAGGGGCGGCCAGCCCCAGCATTTT.

This chain joins TRBV9 and TRBJ2-1; TRBD2 agrees at 8 bases. This CDR3 is built from 15 residues. After removal of 1 base from V and 7 bases from J, the junction contained 7 bases not matched to a gene. CDR1 is SGDLS, CDR2 YYNGEE, per germline. The CDR3 DNA follows: TGTGCCAGCAGCGTACGGGGCGGGGGGCGGAATGAGCAGTTCTTC. This codes for CASSVRGGGRNEQFF.

The rearrangement uses TRBV30 and TRBJ2-7, with 7 nucleotides matching TRBD1. Trimming took 3 bases from V and 1 from J; bases not matched to a gene: 3. The CDR3 spans 13 residues. The V gene's germline CDR1 is GTSNPN and CDR2 SVGIG (reference sequence). The DNA of the CDR3 is TGTGCCTGGAGAGTACAGGGGTCCTACGAGCAGTACTTC. It is translated as CAWRVQGSYEQYF.

The chain has TRBV10-3 and TRBJ2-1, with 12 bases identical to TRBD1. Germline V CDR1 and CDR2: ENHRY, SYGVKD. V gave up 3 bases and J gave up 9 bases; unmatched junction bases: 9. The CDR3 runs to 16 residues. The CDR3 region has the DNA TGTGCCATCAGTGATAGAAGGGACAGGGGGCAGAGTGAGCAGTTCTTC. It is translated as CAISDRRDRGQSEQFF.

The J gene is TRBJ1-5, the V gene TRBV5-1, with D tentatively TRBD1 (6 bases). The CDR3 has 15 amino acids. Germline V gene sequence: CDR1 SGHRS, CDR2 YFSETQ. Deletions cut 0 bases from V and 10 bases from J, with 17 bases between. CDR3 protein: CASSLDGTNTPPQHF. For the CDR3, the DNA is TGCGCCAGCAGCTTGGACGGGACAAACACTCCCCCCCAGCATTTT.

The rearrangement joins TRBV6-5 to TRBJ1-5, with TRBD1 matching 9 bases. The CDR3 is 14 amino acids. Germline V gives CDR1 MNHEY, CDR2 SVGAGI. J gave up 7 bases and V 6 bases, and 7 bases lay outside the gene matches. The CDR3 DNA sequence: TGTGCCAGCAGCCGAACAGGGGGCGGGCAGCCCCAGCATTTT. Encoded protein: CASSRTGGGQPQHF.

V and J are TRBV12-3 or TRBV12-4 and TRBJ1-1; TRBD1 agrees at 8 bases. This CDR3 spans 13 amino acids. V lost 1 base to trimming and J lost 5 bases; unmatched junction nucleotides: 0. The CDR3 sequence: CASSLGTGTEAFF. The CDR3 DNA is TGTGCCAGCAGTTTAGGGACAGGGACTGAAGCTTTCTTT.

The chain combines TRBV7-2 with TRBJ2-1, with TRBD2 matching over 11 bases. In germline, CDR1 is SGHTA, CDR2 FQGNSA. The CDR3 runs to 16 residues. Trimming took 5 bases from V and 5 from J; bases not matched to a gene: 8. The CDR3 nucleotides are TGTGCCAGCAGCATATCTAGCGGGGGGTATAACAATGAGCAGTTCTTC. Translated, it gives CASSISSGGYNNEQFF.

The chain uses TRBV6-5 and TRBJ2-7, with TRBD2 as a possible D gene (6 bases). Germline assignment: CDR1 MNHEY and CDR2 SVGAGI. V lost 0 bases and J 0 bases, leaving 12 bases between the germline ends. The CDR3 is made up of 16 amino acids. In DNA, the CDR3 is TGTGCCAGCAGTTACTCGGGAGGCAGGAGCTCCTACGAGCAGTACTTC. Residues: CASSYSGGRSSYEQYF.

This clone has only a few counts. The gene calls are TRBV6-1 and TRBJ1-2; D gene uncertain. The CDR3 is 13 residues long. CDR1 is MNHNS, CDR2 SASEGT, per germline. Trimming pared 2 bases from V and 4 bases from J, leaving 8 bases between. CDR3 sequence reads: CASSETETYGYTF. Written as DNA, the CDR3 is TGTGCCAGCAGTGAAACAGAAACCTATGGCTACACCTTC.

There are many counts of this clone. The same CDR3 arises from other DNA sequences in this sample as well. The chain combines TRBV4-1 with TRBJ1-2; 12 bases map to TRBD1. The germline V gene encodes CDR1 MGHRA and CDR2 YSYEKL. V lost 3 bases to trimming and J lost 3 bases; unmatched junction nucleotides: 2. The CDR3 spans 15 residues. The CDR3: CASSQGQGAHYGYTF. CDR3 DNA: TGCGCCAGCAGCCAGGGACAGGGGGCCCACTATGGCTACACCTTC.

This chain joins TRBV25-1 and TRBJ1-1, with D possibly being TRBD1 (5 bases). V gave up 4 bases and J gave up 0 bases, with 9 bases separating them. The CDR3 has 14 residues. Germline V gene sequence: CDR1 MGHDK, CDR2 SYGVNS. The CDR3 spells CASSVRQLNTEAFF. CDR3 coding DNA: TGTGCCAGCAGTGTGCGACAGTTGAACACTGAAGCTTTCTTT.

This chain connects TRBV12-3 or TRBV12-4 to TRBJ2-7, with D uncertain. The CDR3 spans 13 residues. V was clipped by 6 bases and J by 2 bases, with 11 bases between them. CDR3 protein: CASRRGPTYEQYF. CDR3 sequence (DNA): TGTGCCAGCAGGCGTGGGCCCACCTACGAGCAGTACTTC.